The clone carrying this T cell receptor (beta chain) came up many times. This entry comes from a study of Graves' ophthalmopathy and Graves' hyperthyroidism. Amplification of TCR beta CDR3 regions used RNA transcripts. The library came from an HTBI-primed first-round RT-PCR and a second-round multiplex PCR. One entry per CDR3 protein, called by TCRdb with MiXCR from the multiplex PCR reads. The sample lists about 1.2 million distinct CDR3 sequences; less than 45% were seen once. Germline assignment: CDR1 DFQATT and CDR2 SNEGSKA (reference sequence). The CDR3 is made up of 15 amino acids. V dropped 0 bases and J dropped 2 bases, with 13 bases sitting between them.

The TCR comes from an adult man with Graves' hyperthyroidism. J is TRBJ2-5 and V is TRBV20-1, with D unclear. The sequenced material came from peripheral blood or thyroid tissue (not recorded which). DNA of the CDR3: TGCAGTGCTAGAGATGGGTCTGGGCCACAAGAGACCCAGTACTTC. This encodes CSARDGSGPQETQYF.